The TCR beta chain under discussion was sequenced for a study of blood T cell repertoires in COVID-19. Study-wide context: Acute-phase and convalescent COVID-19 samples originated in the United States, Italy and Spain. In each case, the material was cDNA or gDNA derived from T cells, B-cell-depleted T cells, or PBMCs.

Per the authors' pipeline: Amplification with reference gene primers provided the estimates of nucleated cell counts. TCRdb's copy holds only in-frame clones and misses some; the assay was immunoSEQ multiplex PCR. V, J and clone size are those of that table, while D and trimming were read from the DNA. Of more than 65,000 clones listed, more than 65% were seen once; the top ten hold about 10%. CDR1 is SGHTA, CDR2 FQGNSA, per germline. The CDR3 runs 13 residues. The germline V and J ends were trimmed by 5 bases and 0 bases, with 7 bases remaining between them. This receptor was taken from a woman aged 50 to 60 with acute or convalescent COVID-19. What was sequenced was peripheral blood. The rearrangement joins TRBV7-2 to TRBJ1-1; D uncertain. DNA for the CDR3: TGTGCCAGCAGCCCAATCATGAACACTGAAGCTTTCTTT. It specifies CASSPIMNTEAFF.